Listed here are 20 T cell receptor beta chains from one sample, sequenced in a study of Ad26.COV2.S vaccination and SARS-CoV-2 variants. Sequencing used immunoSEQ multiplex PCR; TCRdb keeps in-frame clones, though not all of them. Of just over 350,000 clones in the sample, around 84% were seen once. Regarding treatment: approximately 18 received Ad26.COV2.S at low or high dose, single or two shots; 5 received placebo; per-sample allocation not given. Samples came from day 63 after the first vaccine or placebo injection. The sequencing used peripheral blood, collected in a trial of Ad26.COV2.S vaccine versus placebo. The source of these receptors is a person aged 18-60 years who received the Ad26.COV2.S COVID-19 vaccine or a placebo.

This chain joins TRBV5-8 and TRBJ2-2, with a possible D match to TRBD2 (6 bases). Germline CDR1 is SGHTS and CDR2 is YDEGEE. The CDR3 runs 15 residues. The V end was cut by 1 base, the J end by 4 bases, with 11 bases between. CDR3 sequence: CASSLLVEGTGELFF. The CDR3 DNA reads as TGTGCCAGCAGCTTGTTGGTGGAGGGCACCGGGGAGCTGTTTTTT.

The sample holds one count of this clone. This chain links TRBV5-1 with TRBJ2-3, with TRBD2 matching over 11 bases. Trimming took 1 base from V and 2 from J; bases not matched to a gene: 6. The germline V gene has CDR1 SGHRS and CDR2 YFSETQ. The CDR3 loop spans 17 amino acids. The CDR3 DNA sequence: TGCGCCAGCAGCTTGCTGACTAGCGGGGCACCCACAGATACGCAGTATTTT. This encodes CASSLLTSGAPTDTQYF.

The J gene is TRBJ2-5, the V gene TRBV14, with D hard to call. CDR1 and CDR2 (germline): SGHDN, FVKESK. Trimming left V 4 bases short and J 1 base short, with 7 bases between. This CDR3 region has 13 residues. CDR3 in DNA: TGTGCCAGCAGCCGAAATTTCCAAGAGACCCAGTACTTC. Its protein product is CASSRNFQETQYF. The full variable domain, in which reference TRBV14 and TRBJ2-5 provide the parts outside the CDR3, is EAGVTQFPSHSVIEKGQTVTLRCDPISGHDNLYWYRRVMGKEIKFLLHFVKESKQDESGMPNNRFLAERTGGTYSTLKVQPAELEDSGVYFCASSRNFQETQYFGPGTRLLVL.

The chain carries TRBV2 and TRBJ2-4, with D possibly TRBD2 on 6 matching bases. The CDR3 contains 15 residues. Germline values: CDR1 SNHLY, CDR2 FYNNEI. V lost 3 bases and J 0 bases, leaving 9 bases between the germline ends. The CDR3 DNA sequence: TGTGCCAGCAGTGAGGGCGGGATAGCCAAAAACATTCAGTACTTC. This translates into CASSEGGIAKNIQYF.

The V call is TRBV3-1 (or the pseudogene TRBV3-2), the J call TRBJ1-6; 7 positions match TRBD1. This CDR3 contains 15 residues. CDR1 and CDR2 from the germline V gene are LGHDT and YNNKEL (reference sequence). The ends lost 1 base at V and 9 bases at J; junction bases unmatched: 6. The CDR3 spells CASSQGQGLGSPLHF. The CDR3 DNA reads TGTGCCAGCAGCCAAGGACAGGGTCTTGGTTCACCCCTCCACTTT.

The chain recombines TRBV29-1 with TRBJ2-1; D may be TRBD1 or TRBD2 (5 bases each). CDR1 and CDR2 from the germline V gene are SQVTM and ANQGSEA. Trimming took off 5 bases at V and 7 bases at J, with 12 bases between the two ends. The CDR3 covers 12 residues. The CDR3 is CSVPGPVNEQFF. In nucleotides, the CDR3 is TGCAGCGTTCCGGGACCTGTAAATGAGCAGTTCTTC.

The CDR3: CASSDNLAYEQYF. The CDR3 region has the DNA TGTGCCAGCAGTGATAACCTAGCATACGAGCAGTACTTC. The V gene is TRBV6-1, the J gene TRBJ2-7; a possible D gene is TRBD2 (5 bases). The CDR3 covers 13 residues. V was cut by 3 bases and J by 4 bases, with 10 bases left in between. Germline assignment: CDR1 MNHNS and CDR2 SASEGT.

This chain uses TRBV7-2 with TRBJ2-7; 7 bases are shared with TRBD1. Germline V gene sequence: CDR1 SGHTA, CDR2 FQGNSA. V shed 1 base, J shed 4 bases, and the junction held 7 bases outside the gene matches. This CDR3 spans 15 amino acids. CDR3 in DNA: TGTGCCAGCAGCTTAGGTGTTTGGGACAGTTACGAGCAGTACTTC. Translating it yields CASSLGVWDSYEQYF.

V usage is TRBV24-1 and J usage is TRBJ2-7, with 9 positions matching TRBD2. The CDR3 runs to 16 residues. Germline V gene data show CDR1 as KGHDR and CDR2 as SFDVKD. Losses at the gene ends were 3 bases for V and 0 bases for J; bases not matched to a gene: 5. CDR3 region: CATSDPTSGRSYEQYF. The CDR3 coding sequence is TGTGCCACCAGTGATCCAACTAGCGGGCGCTCCTACGAGCAGTACTTC.

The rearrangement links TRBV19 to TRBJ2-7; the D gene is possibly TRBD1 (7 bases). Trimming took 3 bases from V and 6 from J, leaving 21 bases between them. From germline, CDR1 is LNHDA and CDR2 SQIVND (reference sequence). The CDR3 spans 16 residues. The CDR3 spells CASSISSRGDFREQYF. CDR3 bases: TGTGCCAGTAGTATCTCTTCCAGGGGGGATTTTCGCGAGCAGTACTTC.

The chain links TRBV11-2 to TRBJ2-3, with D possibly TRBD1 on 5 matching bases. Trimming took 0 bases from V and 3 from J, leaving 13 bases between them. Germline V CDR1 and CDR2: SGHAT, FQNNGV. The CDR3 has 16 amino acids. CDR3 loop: CASSLEGVSSTDTQYF. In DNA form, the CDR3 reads TGTGCCAGCAGCTTAGAAGGGGTGTCGTCAACAGATACGCAGTATTTT.

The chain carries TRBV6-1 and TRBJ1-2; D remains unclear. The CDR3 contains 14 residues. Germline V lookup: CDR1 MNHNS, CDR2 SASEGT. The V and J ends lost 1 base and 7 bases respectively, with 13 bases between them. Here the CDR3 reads CASSEGLGVPGYTF. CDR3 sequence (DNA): TGTGCCAGCAGTGAAGGTCTTGGGGTCCCTGGCTACACCTTC.

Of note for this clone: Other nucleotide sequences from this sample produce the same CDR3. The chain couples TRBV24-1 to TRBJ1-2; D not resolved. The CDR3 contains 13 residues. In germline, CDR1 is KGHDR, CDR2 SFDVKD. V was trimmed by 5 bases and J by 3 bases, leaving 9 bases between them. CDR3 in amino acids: CATSGDGYYGYTF. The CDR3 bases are TGTGCCACCAGTGGAGATGGATACTATGGCTACACCTTC.

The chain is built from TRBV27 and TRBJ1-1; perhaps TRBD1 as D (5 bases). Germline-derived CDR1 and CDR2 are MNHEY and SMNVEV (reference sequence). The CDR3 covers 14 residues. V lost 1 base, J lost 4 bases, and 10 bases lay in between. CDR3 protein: CASSLLGVGTEAFF. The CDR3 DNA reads TGTGCCAGCAGTTTATTAGGGGTTGGCACTGAAGCTTTCTTT.

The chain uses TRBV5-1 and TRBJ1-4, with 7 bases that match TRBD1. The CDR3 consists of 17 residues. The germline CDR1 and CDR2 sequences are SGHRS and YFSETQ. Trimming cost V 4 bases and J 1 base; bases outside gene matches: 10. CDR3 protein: CASSTDGRGRTNEKLFF. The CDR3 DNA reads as TGCGCCAGCAGCACGGACGGGAGGGGGCGAACTAATGAAAAACTGTTTTTT.

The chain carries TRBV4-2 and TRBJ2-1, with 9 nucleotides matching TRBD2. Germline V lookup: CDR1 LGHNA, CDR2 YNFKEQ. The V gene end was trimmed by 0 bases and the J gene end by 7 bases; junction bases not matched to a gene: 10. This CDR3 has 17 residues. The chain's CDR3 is CASSQDWREGPHNEQFF. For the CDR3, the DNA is TGTGCCAGCAGCCAAGATTGGCGGGAGGGTCCTCATAATGAGCAGTTCTTC.

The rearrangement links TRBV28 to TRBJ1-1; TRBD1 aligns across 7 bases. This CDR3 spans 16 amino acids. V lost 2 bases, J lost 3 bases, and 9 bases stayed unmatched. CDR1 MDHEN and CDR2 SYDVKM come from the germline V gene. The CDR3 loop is CASSLGKGARHTEAFF. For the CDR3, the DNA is TGTGCCAGCAGTTTAGGGAAGGGGGCGCGTCACACTGAAGCTTTCTTT.

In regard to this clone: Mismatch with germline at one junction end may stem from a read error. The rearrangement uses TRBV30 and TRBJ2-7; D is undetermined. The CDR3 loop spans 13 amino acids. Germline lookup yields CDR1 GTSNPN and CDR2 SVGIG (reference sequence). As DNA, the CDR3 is TGTGCCTGGCGTGTGGGCTCCAGCTACGAGCAGTACTTC. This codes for CAWRVGSSYEQYF.

This CDR3 is CASSLKRTGGHYEQYF. The CDR3 nucleotides are TGTGCCAGCAGTTTAAAACGGACAGGGGGCCACTACGAGCAGTACTTC. The rearrangement joins TRBV27 to TRBJ2-7; 11 nucleotides line up with TRBD1. From germline, CDR1 is MNHEY and CDR2 SMNVEV (reference sequence). The CDR3 consists of 16 residues. V lost 2 bases, J lost 3 bases, and 6 bases stayed unmatched.

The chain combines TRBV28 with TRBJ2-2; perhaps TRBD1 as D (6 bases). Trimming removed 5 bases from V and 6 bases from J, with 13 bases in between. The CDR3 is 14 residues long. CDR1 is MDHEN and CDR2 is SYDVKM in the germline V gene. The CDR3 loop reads CASSLPGEPGELFF. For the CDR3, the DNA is TGTGCCAGCAGTCTGCCAGGGGAACCCGGGGAGCTGTTTTTT.